This TCR beta chain was identified during a study of regulatory T cells in long-lasting Graves disease. This clonotype was recorded many times. The CDR3 runs to 15 residues. Per the germline V gene, CDR1 is SGDLS and CDR2 is YYNGEE. Trimming took off 2 bases at V and 7 bases at J, with 18 bases between the two ends. Regarding time point: persistent/refractory GD, antithyroid drugs over 5 years with positive TRAb. Following extraction of RNA from PBMCs, that RNA was used to make the TCR library. Building the TCR beta libraries relied on iRepertoire HTBI primers, and CDR3 regions underwent Arm-PCR. MiXCR, applied by TCRdb to the multiplex PCR reads, yields one record per CDR3 protein. The data contain 600,000 to 800,000 distinct CDR3 sequences, around 30% of them singletons.

This chain joins TRBV9 and TRBJ1-2; TRBD1 is a possible D gene (6 bases). The sequence was collected from a female donor with Graves disease. Material: peripheral blood mononuclear cells (PBMCs), obtained when the disease was refractory, from a patient treated with antithyroid drugs. CDR3 in amino acids: CASSVEEGHFIGYTF. CDR3 sequence (DNA): TGTGCCAGCAGCGTCGAGGAGGGACATTTTATTGGCTACACCTTC.